The entry that follows covers one TCR beta chain sequence. Methods used by the authors: Amplification of reference gene primers provided the estimated nucleated cell counts. Produced via immunoSEQ multiplex PCR; TCRdb's table is partial and in-frame only. The V and J calls and clone size come from that table; D and trimming were worked out from the DNA. The sample holds thousands of clones, 84% seen once. This record belongs to a study of blood T cell repertoires in COVID-19. At the level of the study: Acute-phase and convalescent COVID-19 samples originated in the United States, Italy and Spain. PBMCs, B-cell-depleted T cells, or T cells were the source of the cDNA or gDNA that made up the material.

The CDR3 length is 19 residues. After removal of 2 bases from V and 2 bases from J, the junction contained 18 bases not matched to a gene. Looked up from germline, CDR1 is GTSNPN and CDR2 is SVGIG (reference sequence). The sample was peripheral blood. The V gene is TRBV30, the J gene TRBJ1-5; 7 nucleotides align to TRBD1. This receptor was taken from a human donor in a cohort sampled during active COVID-19. In nucleotides, the CDR3 is TGTGCCTGGAGTCTGGCGGGGACAGTCTCATTTCATGGCAATCAGCCCCAGCATTTT. Its protein is CAWSLAGTVSFHGNQPQHF.